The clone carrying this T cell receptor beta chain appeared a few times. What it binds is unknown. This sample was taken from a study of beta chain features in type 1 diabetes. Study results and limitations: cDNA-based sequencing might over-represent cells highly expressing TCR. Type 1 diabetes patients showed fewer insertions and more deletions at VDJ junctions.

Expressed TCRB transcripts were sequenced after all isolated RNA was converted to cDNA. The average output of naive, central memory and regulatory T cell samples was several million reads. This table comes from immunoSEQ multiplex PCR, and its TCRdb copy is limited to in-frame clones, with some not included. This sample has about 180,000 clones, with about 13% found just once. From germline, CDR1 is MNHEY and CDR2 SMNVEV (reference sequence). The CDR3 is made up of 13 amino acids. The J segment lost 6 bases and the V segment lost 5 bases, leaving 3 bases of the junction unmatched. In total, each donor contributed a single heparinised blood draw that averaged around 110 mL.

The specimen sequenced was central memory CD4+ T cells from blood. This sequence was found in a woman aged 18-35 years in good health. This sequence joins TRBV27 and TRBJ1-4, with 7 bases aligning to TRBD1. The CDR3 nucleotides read TGTGCCAGCAGTCTAGACAGGGATGAAAAACTGTTTTTT. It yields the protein CASSLDRDEKLFF.